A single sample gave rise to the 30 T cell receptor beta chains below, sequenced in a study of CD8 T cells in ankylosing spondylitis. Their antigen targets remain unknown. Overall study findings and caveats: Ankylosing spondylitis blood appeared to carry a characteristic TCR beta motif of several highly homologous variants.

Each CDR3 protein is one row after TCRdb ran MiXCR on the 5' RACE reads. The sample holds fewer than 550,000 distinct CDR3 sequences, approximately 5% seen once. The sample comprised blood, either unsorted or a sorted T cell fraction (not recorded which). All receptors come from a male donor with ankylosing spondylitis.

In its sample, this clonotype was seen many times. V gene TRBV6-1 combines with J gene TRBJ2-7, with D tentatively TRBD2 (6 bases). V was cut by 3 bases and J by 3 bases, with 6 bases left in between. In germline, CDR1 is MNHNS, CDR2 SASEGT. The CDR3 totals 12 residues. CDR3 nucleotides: TGTGCCAGCAGTGATAGCGGCTACGAGCAGTACTTC. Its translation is CASSDSGYEQYF.

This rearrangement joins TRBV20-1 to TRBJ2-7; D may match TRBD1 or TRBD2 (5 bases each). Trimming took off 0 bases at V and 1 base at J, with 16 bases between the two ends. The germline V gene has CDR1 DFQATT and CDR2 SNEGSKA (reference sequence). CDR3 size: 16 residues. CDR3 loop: CSAREGPRTYSYEQYF. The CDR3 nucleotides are TGCAGTGCTAGAGAGGGGCCCCGGACTTATTCCTACGAGCAGTACTTC.

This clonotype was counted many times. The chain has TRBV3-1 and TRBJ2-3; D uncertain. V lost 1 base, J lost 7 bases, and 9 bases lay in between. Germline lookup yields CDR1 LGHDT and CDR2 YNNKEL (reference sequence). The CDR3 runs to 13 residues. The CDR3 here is CASSQVGANTQYF. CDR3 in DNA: TGTGCCAGCAGCCAAGTAGGCGCTAATACGCAGTATTTT.

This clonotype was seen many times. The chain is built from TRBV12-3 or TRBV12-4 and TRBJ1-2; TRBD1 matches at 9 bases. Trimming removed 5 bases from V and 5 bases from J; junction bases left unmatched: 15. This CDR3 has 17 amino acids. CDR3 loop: CASSPSGTGIIWYGYTF. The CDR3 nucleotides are TGTGCCAGCAGTCCCTCCGGGACAGGGATTATCTGGTATGGCTACACCTTC.

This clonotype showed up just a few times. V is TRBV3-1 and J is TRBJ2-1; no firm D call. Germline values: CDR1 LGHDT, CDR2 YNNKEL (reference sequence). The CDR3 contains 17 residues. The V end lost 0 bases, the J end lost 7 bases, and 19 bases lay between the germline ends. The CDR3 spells CASSQDRPPATWNEQFF. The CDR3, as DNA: TGTGCCAGCAGCCAAGATCGTCCTCCAGCGACTTGGAATGAGCAGTTCTTC.

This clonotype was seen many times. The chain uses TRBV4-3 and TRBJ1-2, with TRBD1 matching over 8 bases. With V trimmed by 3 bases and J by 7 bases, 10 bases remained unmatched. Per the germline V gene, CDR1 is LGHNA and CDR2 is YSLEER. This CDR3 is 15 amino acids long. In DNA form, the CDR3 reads TGCGCCAGCAGCCACACCGGGACAGGCCTCGGTGGCTACACCTTC. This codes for CASSHTGTGLGGYTF.

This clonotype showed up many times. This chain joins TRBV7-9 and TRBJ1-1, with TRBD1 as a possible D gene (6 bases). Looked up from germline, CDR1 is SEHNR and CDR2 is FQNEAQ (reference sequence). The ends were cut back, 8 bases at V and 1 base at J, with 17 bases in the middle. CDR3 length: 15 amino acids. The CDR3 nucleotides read TGTGCCAGCCAACCGAACAGGGTCGAGAACACTGAAGCTTTCTTT. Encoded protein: CASQPNRVENTEAFF.

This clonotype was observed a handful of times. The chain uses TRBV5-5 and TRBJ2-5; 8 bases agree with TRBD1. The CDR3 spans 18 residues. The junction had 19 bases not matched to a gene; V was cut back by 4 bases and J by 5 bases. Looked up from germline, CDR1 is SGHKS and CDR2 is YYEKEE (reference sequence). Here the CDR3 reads CASSSSRSGGAGWETQYF. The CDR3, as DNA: TGTGCCAGCAGCAGCTCTCGGTCAGGGGGCGCAGGATGGGAGACCCAGTACTTC.

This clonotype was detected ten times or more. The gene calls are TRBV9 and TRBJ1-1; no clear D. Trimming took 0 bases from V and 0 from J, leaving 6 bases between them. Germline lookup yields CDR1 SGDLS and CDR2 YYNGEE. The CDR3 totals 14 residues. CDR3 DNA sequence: TGTGCCAGCAGCGTAGGGGCCATGAACACTGAAGCTTTCTTT. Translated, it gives CASSVGAMNTEAFF.

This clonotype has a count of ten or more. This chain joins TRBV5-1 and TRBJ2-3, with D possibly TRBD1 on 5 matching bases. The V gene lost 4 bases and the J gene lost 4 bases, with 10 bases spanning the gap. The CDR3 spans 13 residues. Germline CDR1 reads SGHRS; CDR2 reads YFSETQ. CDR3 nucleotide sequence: TGCGCCAGCAGCGTCCAAGGGGCAGATACGCAGTATTTT. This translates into CASSVQGADTQYF. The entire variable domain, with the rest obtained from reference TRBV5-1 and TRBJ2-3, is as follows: KAGVTQTPRYLIKTRGQQVTLSCSPISGHRSVSWYQQTPGQGLQFLFEYFSETQRNKGNFPGRFSGRQFSNSRSEMNVSTLELGDSALYLCASSVQGADTQYFGPGTRLTVL.

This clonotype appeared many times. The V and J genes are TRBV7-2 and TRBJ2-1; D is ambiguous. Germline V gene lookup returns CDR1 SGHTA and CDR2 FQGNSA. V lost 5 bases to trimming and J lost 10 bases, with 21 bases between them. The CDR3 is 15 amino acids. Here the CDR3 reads CASSPDPHNLLEQFF. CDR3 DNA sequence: TGTGCCAGCAGCCCCGACCCCCACAACCTTCTAGAGCAGTTCTTC.

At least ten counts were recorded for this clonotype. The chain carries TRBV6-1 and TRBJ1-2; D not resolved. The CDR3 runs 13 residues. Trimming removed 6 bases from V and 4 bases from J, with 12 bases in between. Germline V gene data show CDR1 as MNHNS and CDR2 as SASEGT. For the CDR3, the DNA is TGTGCCAGCAGACCCTCCGCCAGCTATGGCTACACCTTC. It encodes CASRPSASYGYTF.

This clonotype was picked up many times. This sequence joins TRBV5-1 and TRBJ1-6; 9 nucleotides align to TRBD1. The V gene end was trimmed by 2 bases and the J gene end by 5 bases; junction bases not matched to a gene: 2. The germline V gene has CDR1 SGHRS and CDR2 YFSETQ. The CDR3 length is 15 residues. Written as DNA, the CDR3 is TGCGCCAGCAGCTTCGGGACAGGGAATAATTCACCCCTCCACTTT. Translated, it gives CASSFGTGNNSPLHF.

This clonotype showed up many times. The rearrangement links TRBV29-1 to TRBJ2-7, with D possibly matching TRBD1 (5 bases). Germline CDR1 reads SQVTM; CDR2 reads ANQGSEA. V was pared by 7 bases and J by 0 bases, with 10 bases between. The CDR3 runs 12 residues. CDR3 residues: CSADDSSYEQYF. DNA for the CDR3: TGCAGCGCCGATGACAGCTCCTACGAGCAGTACTTC.

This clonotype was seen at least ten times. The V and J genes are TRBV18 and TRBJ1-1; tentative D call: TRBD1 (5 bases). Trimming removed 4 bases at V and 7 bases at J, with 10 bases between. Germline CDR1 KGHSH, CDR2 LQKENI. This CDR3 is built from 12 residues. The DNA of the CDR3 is TGTGCCAGCTCACTGGGACGGATTGAAGCTTTCTTT. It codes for CASSLGRIEAFF.

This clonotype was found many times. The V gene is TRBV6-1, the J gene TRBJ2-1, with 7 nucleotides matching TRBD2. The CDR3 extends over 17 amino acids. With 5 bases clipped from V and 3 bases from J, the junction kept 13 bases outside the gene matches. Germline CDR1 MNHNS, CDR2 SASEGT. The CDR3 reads CASSLNPLAENYNEQFF. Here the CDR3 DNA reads TGTGCCAGCAGTCTAAACCCCCTAGCGGAGAACTACAATGAGCAGTTCTTC.

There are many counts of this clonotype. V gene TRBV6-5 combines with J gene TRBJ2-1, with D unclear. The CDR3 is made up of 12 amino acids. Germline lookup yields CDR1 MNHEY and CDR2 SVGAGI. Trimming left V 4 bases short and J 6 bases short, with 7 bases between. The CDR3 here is CASSSYPNEQFF. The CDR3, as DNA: TGTGCCAGCAGTTCATATCCCAATGAGCAGTTCTTC.

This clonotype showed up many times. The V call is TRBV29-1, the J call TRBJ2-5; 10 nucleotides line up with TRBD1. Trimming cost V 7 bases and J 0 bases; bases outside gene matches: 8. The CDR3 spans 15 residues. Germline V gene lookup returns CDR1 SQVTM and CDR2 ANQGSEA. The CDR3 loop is CSGGRTGGYQETQYF. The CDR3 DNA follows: TGCAGCGGAGGGAGGACAGGGGGGTACCAAGAGACCCAGTACTTC.

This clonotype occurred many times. In DNA form, the CDR3 reads TGCAGTGCCCGGACAGGGGACACCGGGGAGCTGTTTTTT. It yields the protein CSARTGDTGELFF. The chain combines TRBV20-1 with TRBJ2-2, with TRBD1 matching 9 bases. V shed 6 bases, J shed 3 bases, and the junction held 2 bases outside the gene matches. The germline V gene has CDR1 DFQATT and CDR2 SNEGSKA (reference sequence). CDR3 length: 13 amino acids.

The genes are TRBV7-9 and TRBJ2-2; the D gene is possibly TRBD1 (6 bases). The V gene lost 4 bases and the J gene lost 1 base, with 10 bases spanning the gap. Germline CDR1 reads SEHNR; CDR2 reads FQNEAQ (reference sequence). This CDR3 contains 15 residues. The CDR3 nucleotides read TGTGCCAGCAGCTCCGGGACAAAGAACACCGGGGAGCTGTTTTTT. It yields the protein CASSSGTKNTGELFF. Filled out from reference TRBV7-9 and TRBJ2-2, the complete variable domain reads DTGVSQNPRHKITKRGQNVTFRCDPISEHNRLYWYRQTLGQGPEFLTYFQNEAQLEKSRLLSDRFSAERPKGSFSTLEIQRTEQGDSAMYLCASSSGTKNTGELFFGEGSRLTVL.

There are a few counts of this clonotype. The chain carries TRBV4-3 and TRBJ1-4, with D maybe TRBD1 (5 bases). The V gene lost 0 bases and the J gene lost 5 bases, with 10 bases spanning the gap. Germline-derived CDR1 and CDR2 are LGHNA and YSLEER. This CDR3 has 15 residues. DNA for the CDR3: TGCGCCAGCAGCCAAGATATGACAGCGAATGAAAAACTGTTTTTT. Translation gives CASSQDMTANEKLFF.

The CDR3 DNA reads as TGTGCCAGCAGTTCCGGCGTCGTCCTGACTTTC. It translates to CASSSGVVLTF. The V and J genes are TRBV9 and TRBJ2-6; D uncertain. The CDR3 has 11 residues. V lost 5 bases, J lost 12 bases, and 9 bases lay in between. From germline, CDR1 is SGDLS and CDR2 YYNGEE.

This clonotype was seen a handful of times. The CDR3 sequence: CASSWPLAGRASGEQYF. The CDR3 DNA reads as TGTGCCAGCAGTTGGCCACTAGCGGGAAGGGCTAGTGGCGAGCAGTACTTC. The chain couples TRBV6-5 to TRBJ2-7; 10 bases agree with TRBD2. The CDR3 loop spans 17 amino acids. Germline trimming cut 4 bases from V and 6 bases from J; bases unmatched to any gene: 15. Germline V gene data show CDR1 as MNHEY and CDR2 as SVGAGI.

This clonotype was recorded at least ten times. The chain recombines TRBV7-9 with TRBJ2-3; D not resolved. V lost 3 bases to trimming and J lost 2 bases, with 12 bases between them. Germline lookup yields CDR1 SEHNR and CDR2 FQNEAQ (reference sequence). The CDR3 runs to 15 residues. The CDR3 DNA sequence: TGTGCCAGCAGCTTGAGCGCCAGCTCCACAGATACGCAGTATTTT. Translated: CASSLSASSTDTQYF.

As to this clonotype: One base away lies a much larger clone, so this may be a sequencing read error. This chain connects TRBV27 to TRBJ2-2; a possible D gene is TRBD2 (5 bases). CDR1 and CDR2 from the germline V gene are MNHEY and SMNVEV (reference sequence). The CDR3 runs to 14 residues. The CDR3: CAISLIGGTGELFF. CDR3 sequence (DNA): TGTGCCATCAGTTTGATCGGAGGAACCGGGGAGCTGTTTTTT.

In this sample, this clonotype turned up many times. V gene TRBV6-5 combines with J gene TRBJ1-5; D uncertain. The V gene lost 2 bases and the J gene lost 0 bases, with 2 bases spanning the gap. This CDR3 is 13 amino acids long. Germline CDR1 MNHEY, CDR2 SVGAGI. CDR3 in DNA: TGTGCCAGCAGTTACGATAGCAATCAGCCCCAGCATTTT. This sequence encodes CASSYDSNQPQHF.

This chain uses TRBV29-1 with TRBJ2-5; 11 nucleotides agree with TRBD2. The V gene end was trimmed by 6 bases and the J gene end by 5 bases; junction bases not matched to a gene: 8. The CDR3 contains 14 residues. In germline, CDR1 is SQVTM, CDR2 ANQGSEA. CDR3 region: CSVRTSGLGETQYF. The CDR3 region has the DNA TGCAGCGTGAGGACTAGCGGGTTAGGGGAGACCCAGTACTTC.

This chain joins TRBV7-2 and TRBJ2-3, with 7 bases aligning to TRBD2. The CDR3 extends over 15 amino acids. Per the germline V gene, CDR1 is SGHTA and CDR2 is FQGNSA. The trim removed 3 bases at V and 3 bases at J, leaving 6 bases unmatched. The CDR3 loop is CASSFKAGDTDTQYF. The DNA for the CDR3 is TGTGCCAGCAGCTTCAAGGCGGGGGATACAGATACGCAGTATTTT. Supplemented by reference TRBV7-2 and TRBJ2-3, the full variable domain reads GAGVSQSPSNKVTEKGKDVELRCDPISGHTALYWYRQSLGQGLEFLIYFQGNSAPDKSGLPSDRFSAERTGGSVSTLTIQRTQQEDSAVYLCASSFKAGDTDTQYFGPGTRLTVL.

The CDR3 DNA sequence: TGCAGTGCTAGAGCCTGGGCCGGACAGACACTTCAAGAGACCCAGTACTTC. This sequence encodes CSARAWAGQTLQETQYF. The rearrangement links TRBV20-1 to TRBJ2-5, with D possibly TRBD1 on 6 matching bases. Germline V CDR1 and CDR2: DFQATT, SNEGSKA (reference sequence). Deletions cut 1 base from V and 2 bases from J, with 20 bases between. This CDR3 is 17 amino acids long.

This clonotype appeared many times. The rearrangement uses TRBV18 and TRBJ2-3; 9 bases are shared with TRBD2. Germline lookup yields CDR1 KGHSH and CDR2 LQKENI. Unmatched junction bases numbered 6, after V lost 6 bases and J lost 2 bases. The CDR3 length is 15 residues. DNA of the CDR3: TGTGCCAGCTCCGCCTCTAGCGGGGCCACAGATACGCAGTATTTT. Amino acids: CASSASSGATDTQYF.